This TCR beta chain stems from a study of tumor-infiltrating lymphocytes in primary liver carcinoma. Background on the study: Resecting the tumor surgically was how the patients' primary liver carcinoma was treated. Men and women, 30 to 69 years of age, made up the patients.

Starting from 500 ng of total RNA, TCR beta cDNA was produced with a primer in the constant region. ARM-PCR, slightly modified, supplied the TCR beta libraries through three nested multiplex PCR rounds. TRBV1-TRBV30 forward primers paired with a C-beta reverse primer drove the first two PCR rounds, about 9 cycles each. MiXCR, run by TCRdb on the multiplex PCR reads, gives a single entry per CDR3 protein. Of hundreds of thousands of distinct CDR3 sequences listed, around 50% are singletons. Unsorted whole blood served as the source of blood RNA, and germline DNA was extracted as well. Enrolled patients were chronically infected with HBV and treatment-naive. In advance of surgery, around 4 milliliters of peripheral blood were collected. The CDR3 has 15 residues. From germline, CDR1 is SGHAT and CDR2 FQNNGV.

Material: peripheral blood. The rearrangement uses TRBV11-2 and TRBJ1-2; D not certain. The sequence derives from a woman under 40 with primary liver carcinoma and hepatitis B virus infection. The CDR3 is CSNSLEGTGMGGYTF. Here the CDR3 DNA reads TGTTCCAACAGCTTAGAAGGTACTGGGATGGGGGGCTACACCTTC. Together with reference TRBV11-2 and TRBJ1-2, the CDR3 gives the full variable domain: EAGVAQSPRYKIIEKRQSVAFWCNPISGHATLYWYQQILGQGPKLLIQFQNNGVVDDSQLPKDRFSAERLKGVDSTLKIQPAKLEDSAVYLCSNSLEGTGMGGYTFGSGTRLTVV.